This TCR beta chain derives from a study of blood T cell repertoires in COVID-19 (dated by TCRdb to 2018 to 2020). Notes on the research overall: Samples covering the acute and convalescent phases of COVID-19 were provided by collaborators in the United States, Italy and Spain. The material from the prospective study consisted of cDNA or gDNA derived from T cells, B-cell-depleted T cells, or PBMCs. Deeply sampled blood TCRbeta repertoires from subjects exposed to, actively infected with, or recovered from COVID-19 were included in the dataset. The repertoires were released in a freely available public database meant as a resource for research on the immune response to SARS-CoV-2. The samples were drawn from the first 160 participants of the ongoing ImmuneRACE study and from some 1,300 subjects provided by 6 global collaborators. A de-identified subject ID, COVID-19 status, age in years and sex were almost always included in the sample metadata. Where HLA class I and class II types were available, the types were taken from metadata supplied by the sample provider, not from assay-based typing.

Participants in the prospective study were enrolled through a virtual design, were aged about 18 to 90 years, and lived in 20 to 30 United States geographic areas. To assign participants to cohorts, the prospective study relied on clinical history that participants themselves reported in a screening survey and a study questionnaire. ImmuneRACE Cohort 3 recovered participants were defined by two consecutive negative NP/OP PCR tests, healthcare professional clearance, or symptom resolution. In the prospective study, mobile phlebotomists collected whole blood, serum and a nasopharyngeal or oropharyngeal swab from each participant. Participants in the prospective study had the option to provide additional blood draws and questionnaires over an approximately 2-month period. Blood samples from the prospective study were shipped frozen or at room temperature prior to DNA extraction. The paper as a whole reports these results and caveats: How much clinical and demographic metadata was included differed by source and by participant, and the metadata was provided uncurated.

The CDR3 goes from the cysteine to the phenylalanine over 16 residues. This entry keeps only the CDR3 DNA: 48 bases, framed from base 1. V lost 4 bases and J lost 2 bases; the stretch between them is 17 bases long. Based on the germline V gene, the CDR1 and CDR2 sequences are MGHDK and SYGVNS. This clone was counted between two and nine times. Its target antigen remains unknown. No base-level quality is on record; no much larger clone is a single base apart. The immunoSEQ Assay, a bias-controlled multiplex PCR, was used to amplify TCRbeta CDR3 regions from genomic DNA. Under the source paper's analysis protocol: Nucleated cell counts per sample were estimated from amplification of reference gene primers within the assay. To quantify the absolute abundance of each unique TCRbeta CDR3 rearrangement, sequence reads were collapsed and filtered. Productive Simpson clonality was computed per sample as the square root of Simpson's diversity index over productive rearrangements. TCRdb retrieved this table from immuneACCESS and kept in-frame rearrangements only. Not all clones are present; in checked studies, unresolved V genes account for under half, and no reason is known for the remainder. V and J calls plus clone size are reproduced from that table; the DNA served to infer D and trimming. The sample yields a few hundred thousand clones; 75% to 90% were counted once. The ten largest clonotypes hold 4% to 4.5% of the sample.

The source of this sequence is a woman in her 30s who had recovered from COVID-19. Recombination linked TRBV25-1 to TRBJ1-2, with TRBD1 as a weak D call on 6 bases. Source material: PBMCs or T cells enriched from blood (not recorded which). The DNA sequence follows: TGTGCCAGCAGTGGAACCCCCGCAGGGGACAACTATGGCTACACCTTC. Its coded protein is CASSGTPAGDNYGYTF.